Shown below are 10 T cell receptor beta chains from a single sample sequenced in a study of blood T cell repertoires in COVID-19. The table came from immunoSEQ multiplex PCR; TCRdb's copy has only in-frame clones and leaves some out. This table has over 40,000 clones, about four fifths appearing once. The sequenced sample was peripheral blood. The origin of the receptors is a woman aged 55-70 years with acute or convalescent COVID-19.

The chain carries TRBV27 and TRBJ2-7; 8 bases map to TRBD2. Germline V lookup: CDR1 MNHEY, CDR2 SMNVEV (reference sequence). V was pared by 2 bases and J by 6 bases, with 6 bases of the junction left unmatched. The CDR3 loop spans 14 amino acids. CDR3 loop: CASSLISGRSEQYF. The CDR3 nucleotides read TGTGCCAGCAGTTTAATCAGCGGGAGATCCGAGCAGTACTTC.

This clone was found once. The J gene is TRBJ2-7, the V gene TRBV5-5; TRBD2 aligns across 7 bases. The CDR3 runs to 14 residues. The V and J ends lost 0 bases and 2 bases, in that order; junction bases with no gene match: 2. Germline V lookup: CDR1 SGHKS, CDR2 YYEKEE (reference sequence). CDR3 coding DNA: TGTGCCAGCAGCTTGGTGGCGGGAGCCTACGAGCAGTACTTC. This encodes CASSLVAGAYEQYF.

The V and J genes are TRBV9 and TRBJ2-1, with 8 bases fitting TRBD2. Germline V gene sequence: CDR1 SGDLS, CDR2 YYNGEE. V was pared by 2 bases and J by 7 bases, with 2 bases of the junction left unmatched. This CDR3 has 13 amino acids. The CDR3 DNA is TGTGCCAGCAGCGTCCCGGGAGGGAATGAGCAGTTCTTC. As protein: CASSVPGGNEQFF.

The gene calls are TRBV27 and TRBJ2-3; D remains ambiguous. The CDR3 length is 13 residues. V was clipped by 5 bases and J by 2 bases, with 8 bases between them. From germline, CDR1 is MNHEY and CDR2 SMNVEV (reference sequence). CDR3 loop: CASSHSNTDTQYF. The CDR3 DNA is TGTGCCAGCAGTCACAGCAACACAGATACGCAGTATTTT.

V usage is TRBV5-1 and J usage is TRBJ2-2; maybe TRBD1 (7 bases). Germline-derived CDR1 and CDR2 are SGHRS and YFSETQ. The ends were cut back, 2 bases at V and 5 bases at J, with 13 bases in the middle. The CDR3 contains 15 residues. CDR3 protein: CASSFATGRTGELFF. DNA of the CDR3: TGCGCCAGCAGCTTTGCGACAGGGAGGACCGGGGAGCTGTTTTTT.

The chain combines TRBV7-9 with TRBJ1-1; tentatively, D is TRBD1 (5 bases). The CDR3 runs to 15 residues. The ends were cut back, 5 bases at V and 7 bases at J, with 20 bases in the middle. The germline V gene encodes CDR1 SEHNR and CDR2 FQNEAQ (reference sequence). The CDR3 coding sequence is TGTGCCAGCAGCCGAACCCCGGGCGGGGCGATTGAAGCTTTCTTT. Translating it yields CASSRTPGGAIEAFF. Together with reference TRBV7-9 and TRBJ1-1, the CDR3 gives the full variable domain: DTGVSQNPRHKITKRGQNVTFRCDPISEHNRLYWYRQTLGQGPEFLTYFQNEAQLEKSRLLSDRFSAERPKGSFSTLEIQRTEQGDSAMYLCASSRTPGGAIEAFFGQGTRLTVV.

This sequence joins TRBV7-9 and TRBJ1-6, with 7 nucleotides matching TRBD1. Germline CDR1 and CDR2: SEHNR and FQNEAQ (reference sequence). This CDR3 is built from 14 residues. The trim removed 3 bases at V and 5 bases at J, leaving 1 base unmatched. The CDR3 region is CASSFGTDNSPLHF. The DNA for the CDR3 is TGTGCCAGCAGCTTTGGGACAGATAATTCACCCCTCCACTTT.

This clone is a singleton in its sample. The same CDR3 is also encoded by other DNA sequences in this sample. CDR3 in amino acids: CASSKTGQEAYEQYF. The CDR3 DNA reads as TGTGCCAGCAGTAAAACCGGGCAGGAGGCCTACGAGCAGTACTTC. V is TRBV27 and J is TRBJ2-7; tentatively, D is TRBD2 (5 bases). This CDR3 has 15 amino acids. V lost 5 bases to trimming and J lost 2 bases, with 16 bases between them. The germline CDR1 and CDR2 sequences are MNHEY and SMNVEV (reference sequence).

The rearrangement links TRBV30 to TRBJ1-3, with 11 bases fitting TRBD1. Germline V CDR1 and CDR2: GTSNPN, SVGIG (reference sequence). The CDR3 consists of 16 residues. J was trimmed by 5 bases and V by 0 bases; bases with no gene match: 6. The CDR3 sequence: CAWSVSGTGGRNTIYF. In nucleotides, the CDR3 is TGTGCCTGGAGTGTATCCGGGACAGGGGGGAGAAACACCATATATTTT.

The chain employs TRBV6-4 and TRBJ2-3, with a tentative D call TRBD1 (6 bases). Germline V gene sequence: CDR1 MRHNA, CDR2 SNTAGT. The CDR3 totals 13 residues. Trimming took off 2 bases at V and 5 bases at J, with 8 bases between the two ends. The CDR3 bases are TGTGCCAGCAGTGACACAGGGATAGATACGCAGTATTTT. Translating it yields CASSDTGIDTQYF.